This TCR beta chain was obtained from a study of human T cells and chemical hapten exposure. Germline CDR1 and CDR2: MDHEN and SYDVKM. This CDR3 has 12 amino acids. V lost 5 bases and J lost 9; bases outside the gene matches: 6. Time point specified: patch test 3, about 24 weeks after DPC sensitization. The treatment denotes: therapeutic diphenylcyclopropenone sensitization with weekly scalp DPC. TCRdb analysed the RACE reads with MiXCR anew, one entry per CDR3 protein. The sample has tens of thousands of distinct CDR3 sequences, 11% seen once; the top ten hold more than 0.85%. Sample: whole blood, taken in connection with sensitization to the hapten diphenylcyclopropenone (DPC). V gene TRBV28 combines with J gene TRBJ1-1; 7 nucleotides align to TRBD1. The sequence derives from a woman under 40 with alopecia areata. Some clones in this sample may be carry-over from other donors' samples. This CDR3 is CASSHGTAQAFF. CDR3 nucleotides: TGTGCCAGCAGTCACGGGACAGCTCAAGCTTTCTTT.